These T cell receptor beta chains were read from a single sample in a study of cytomegalovirus exposure and HLA in healthy donors. This table comes from immunoSEQ multiplex PCR, and its TCRdb copy is limited to in-frame clones, with some not included. The sample yields more than 60,000 clones, about 82% seen once. The sample comprised PBMCs. Receptor source: a woman between 25 and 40 years old in good health and CMV-seronegative. CDR3s include the opening cysteine and the closing phenylalanine or tryptophan. Each record gives: V gene, J gene, D gene, clone size, CDR3 protein, CDR3 DNA. A D gene is named only where the DNA matches it firmly. Expanded clones get a size class; other rows say once, few or many, or leave the size out.

V gene: TRBV4-2; J gene: TRBJ2-1; D gene: TRBD2; clone size: .; CDR3 protein: CASSQEVGGRANEQFF; CDR3 DNA: TGTGCCAGCAGCCAAGAGGTTGGCGGGAGGGCCAATGAGCAGTTCTTC
V gene: TRBV6-5; J gene: TRBJ1-2; D gene: .; clone size: .; CDR3 protein: CASSPPGNYGYTF; CDR3 DNA: TGTGCCAGCAGCCCCCCAGGGAACTATGGCTACACCTTC
V gene: TRBV19; J gene: TRBJ1-1; D gene: .; clone size: .; CDR3 protein: CASSIQGNTEAFF; CDR3 DNA: TGTGCCAGTAGTATACAGGGGAACACTGAAGCTTTCTTT
V gene: TRBV30; J gene: TRBJ1-5; D gene: .; clone size: few; CDR3 protein: CAWSVQGGQPQHF; CDR3 DNA: TGTGCCTGGAGTGTACAGGGTGGACAGCCCCAGCATTTT
V gene: TRBV7-8; J gene: TRBJ2-7; D gene: .; clone size: .; CDR3 protein: CASSLPTREQYF; CDR3 DNA: TGTGCCAGCAGCTTACCTACTAGGGAGCAGTACTTC
V gene: TRBV28; J gene: TRBJ2-7; D gene: .; clone size: once; CDR3 protein: CASSGVGSSYEQYF; CDR3 DNA: TGTGCCAGCAGTGGGGTCGGGAGCTCCTACGAGCAGTACTTC
V gene: TRBV5-6; J gene: TRBJ2-2; D gene: .; clone size: .; CDR3 protein: CASRYYTGELFF; CDR3 DNA: TGTGCCAGCAGGTACTACACCGGGGAGCTGTTTTTT
V gene: TRBV25-1; J gene: TRBJ1-6; D gene: .; clone size: .; CDR3 protein: CTSSSQTGGNSPLHF; CDR3 DNA: TGTACCAGCAGTAGCCAGACGGGAGGTAATTCACCCCTCCACTTT
V gene: TRBV4-1; J gene: TRBJ2-3; D gene: TRBD1; clone size: .; CDR3 protein: CASSQGQGVADTQYF; CDR3 DNA: TGCGCCAGCAGCCAGGGACAGGGTGTGGCAGATACGCAGTATTTT
V gene: TRBV19; J gene: TRBJ1-1; D gene: .; clone size: few; CDR3 protein: CASSPALGQSAAFF; CDR3 DNA: TGTGCCAGTAGTCCTGCTCTCGGACAGTCGGCGGCTTTCTTT
V gene: TRBV5-1; J gene: TRBJ1-4; D gene: .; clone size: .; CDR3 protein: CASSPLGEKLFF; CDR3 DNA: TGCGCCAGCAGCCCCCTCGGTGAAAAACTGTTTTTT
V gene: TRBV28; J gene: TRBJ1-2; D gene: .; clone size: .; CDR3 protein: CASSSQAWDGYTF; CDR3 DNA: TGTGCCAGCAGCTCCCAGGCGTGGGATGGCTACACCTTC
V gene: TRBV25-1; J gene: TRBJ2-1; D gene: .; clone size: .; CDR3 protein: CASSVSSSVFGEQFF; CDR3 DNA: TGTGCCAGCAGTGTTTCGTCTAGCGTCTTCGGTGAGCAGTTCTTC
V gene: TRBV9; J gene: TRBJ1-6; D gene: .; clone size: .; CDR3 protein: CASSVAQYSPLHF; CDR3 DNA: TGTGCCAGCAGCGTAGCCCAGTATTCACCCCTCCACTTT
V gene: TRBV6-5; J gene: TRBJ2-5; D gene: .; clone size: .; CDR3 protein: CASSSRRDKTETQYF; CDR3 DNA: TGTGCCAGCAGTTCCCGCCGGGACAAAACGGAGACCCAGTACTTC
V gene: TRBV11-2; J gene: TRBJ1-4; D gene: .; clone size: .; CDR3 protein: CASSAQGITNEKLFF; CDR3 DNA: TGTGCCAGCAGCGCCCAGGGGATAACTAATGAAAAACTGTTTTTT
V gene: TRBV6-4; J gene: TRBJ2-1; D gene: TRBD1; clone size: few; CDR3 protein: CASSDSPGQGEAEQFF; CDR3 DNA: TGTGCCAGCAGTGACTCTCCCGGACAGGGGGAGGCTGAGCAGTTCTTC
V gene: TRBV2; J gene: TRBJ2-3; D gene: .; clone size: .; CDR3 protein: CASSGGDTQYF; CDR3 DNA: TGTGCCAGCAGTGGAGGCGATACGCAGTATTTT
V gene: TRBV7-2; J gene: TRBJ1-2; D gene: .; clone size: .; CDR3 protein: CASSSPRWGLTNYGYTF; CDR3 DNA: TGTGCCAGCAGCTCCCCTCGGTGGGGCCTAACTAACTATGGCTACACCTTC
V gene: TRBV28; J gene: TRBJ2-1; D gene: .; clone size: .; CDR3 protein: CASSPGGATYNEQFF; CDR3 DNA: TGTGCCAGCAGTCCGGGGGGCGCTACCTACAATGAGCAGTTCTTC
V gene: TRBV6-5; J gene: TRBJ2-5; D gene: .; clone size: .; CDR3 protein: CASSSSQETQYF; CDR3 DNA: TGTGCCAGCAGTTCTAGCCAAGAGACCCAGTACTTC
V gene: TRBV27; J gene: TRBJ1-2; D gene: TRBD1; clone size: .; CDR3 protein: CASRTGQVGYGYTF; CDR3 DNA: TGTGCCAGCAGGACCGGACAGGTCGGCTATGGCTACACCTTC
V gene: TRBV4-1; J gene: TRBJ2-7; D gene: .; clone size: .; CDR3 protein: CASSQETGFEQYF; CDR3 DNA: TGCGCCAGCAGCCAAGAAACTGGTTTCGAGCAGTACTTC
V gene: TRBV9; J gene: TRBJ2-2; D gene: TRBD2; clone size: .; CDR3 protein: CASSLSEREAGELFF; CDR3 DNA: TGTGCCAGCAGCCTTAGCGAGCGGGAGGCCGGGGAGCTGTTTTTT
V gene: TRBV13; J gene: TRBJ2-4; D gene: .; clone size: .; CDR3 protein: CASSPTGEMGKNIQYF; CDR3 DNA: TGTGCCAGCAGCCCGACAGGAGAGATGGGCAAAAACATTCAGTACTTC
V gene: TRBV6-6; J gene: TRBJ2-3; D gene: TRBD1; clone size: .; CDR3 protein: CASSPDRGRDTQYF; CDR3 DNA: TGTGCCAGCAGTCCTGACAGGGGAAGGGATACGCAGTATTTT
V gene: TRBV6-5; J gene: TRBJ1-4; D gene: .; clone size: .; CDR3 protein: CASSYGRGGRKLFF; CDR3 DNA: TGTGCCAGCAGTTACGGGAGGGGGGGTCGAAAACTGTTTTTT
V gene: TRBV9; J gene: TRBJ1-6; D gene: TRBD1; clone size: .; CDR3 protein: CASSVSDRGASPLHF; CDR3 DNA: TGTGCCAGCAGCGTCTCCGACAGGGGAGCTTCACCCCTCCACTTT
V gene: TRBV27; J gene: TRBJ2-1; D gene: .; clone size: .; CDR3 protein: CASSRDPGLVQFF; CDR3 DNA: TGTGCCAGCAGCCGAGATCCAGGGTTGGTGCAGTTCTTC
V gene: TRBV30; J gene: TRBJ2-7; D gene: .; clone size: .; CDR3 protein: CAWSRNRDEQYF; CDR3 DNA: TGTGCCTGGAGTCGGAACAGGGACGAGCAGTACTTC
V gene: TRBV7-9; J gene: TRBJ1-1; D gene: TRBD1; clone size: .; CDR3 protein: CASSKRDRYMNTEAFF; CDR3 DNA: TGTGCCAGCAGTAAACGGGACAGATATATGAACACTGAAGCTTTCTTT
V gene: TRBV7-7; J gene: TRBJ2-3; D gene: TRBD2; clone size: .; CDR3 protein: CASSLAPEVAGSTDTQYF; CDR3 DNA: TGTGCCAGCAGCTTAGCCCCCGAGGTAGCGGGTAGCACAGATACGCAGTATTTT
V gene: TRBV6-5; J gene: TRBJ1-2; D gene: .; clone size: .; CDR3 protein: CASSYGSGGYTF; CDR3 DNA: TGTGCCAGCAGTTACGGTTCGGGGGGCTACACCTTC
V gene: TRBV7-2; J gene: TRBJ2-2; D gene: TRBD1; clone size: .; CDR3 protein: CASSPQQGSNTGELFF; CDR3 DNA: TGTGCCAGCAGCCCCCAACAGGGGTCGAACACCGGGGAGCTGTTTTTT
V gene: TRBV4-1; J gene: TRBJ2-7; D gene: .; clone size: .; CDR3 protein: CASSQNREEQYF; CDR3 DNA: TGCGCCAGCAGCCAAAACAGGGAGGAGCAGTACTTC
V gene: TRBV4-2; J gene: TRBJ2-3; D gene: TRBD2; clone size: .; CDR3 protein: CASSQGTSGGPTDTQYF; CDR3 DNA: TGTGCCAGCAGCCAAGGTACTAGCGGGGGCCCCACAGATACGCAGTATTTT
V gene: TRBV30; J gene: TRBJ2-5; D gene: TRBD1; clone size: .; CDR3 protein: CAWNNRGRETQYF; CDR3 DNA: TGTGCCTGGAATAACAGGGGTCGGGAGACCCAGTACTTC
V gene: TRBV28; J gene: TRBJ2-7; D gene: TRBD2; clone size: once; CDR3 protein: CASSLHSGGRREQYF; CDR3 DNA: TGTGCCAGCAGTTTACATAGCGGGGGGCGCCGGGAGCAGTACTTC
V gene: TRBV11-2; J gene: TRBJ2-7; D gene: TRBD1; clone size: .; CDR3 protein: CASSLGKTGYEQYF; CDR3 DNA: TGTGCCAGCAGCTTAGGCAAGACAGGGTACGAGCAGTACTTC
V gene: TRBV10-3; J gene: TRBJ1-2; D gene: .; clone size: .; CDR3 protein: CAISEGGNYGYTF; CDR3 DNA: TGTGCCATCAGTGAGGGCGGTAACTATGGCTACACCTTC
V gene: TRBV6-5; J gene: TRBJ1-1; D gene: TRBD1; clone size: .; CDR3 protein: CASTPQGGGTTEAFF; CDR3 DNA: TGTGCCAGCACACCCCAAGGGGGCGGGACCACTGAAGCTTTCTTT
V gene: TRBV30; J gene: TRBJ2-3; D gene: TRBD2; clone size: .; CDR3 protein: CAWSVLGGGVDTQYF; CDR3 DNA: TGTGCCTGGAGTGTACTCGGCGGGGGGGTAGATACGCAGTATTTT